Below, one T cell receptor beta chain is given with its context. Its antigen remains unknown. Germline lookup yields CDR1 MNHEY and CDR2 SVGAGI. With 8 bases clipped from V and 5 bases from J, the junction kept 6 bases outside the gene matches. The CDR3 spans 14 residues. Libraries were prepared by immunoSEQ multiplex PCR; TCRdb keeps only in-frame clonotypes and omits some of them. This table has approximately 32,000 clones, roughly four fifths appearing once. The sample comes from a study of T cells in narcolepsy. Study-wide results and caveats: In some patient and control memory CD4+ samples, autoreactive clones were absent. HCRT-specific and TRIB2-specific autoreactive clonotypes appeared among same-patient CSF and blood CD4+ clonotypes. Blood of same and different patients, but not healthy controls, reportedly held recurring autoreactive clonotypes.

What was sequenced was CD45RA- memory CD4+ T cells from PBMCs. The clonotype originates from a human donor with narcolepsy. The V call is TRBV6-5, the J call TRBJ2-3; TRBD2 matches 11 bases. The CDR3 sequence: CASRGLAGGDTQYF. The DNA for the CDR3 is TGTGCCAGCCGTGGACTAGCGGGTGGAGATACGCAGTATTTT.